This T cell receptor (beta chain) emerged from a study of blood T cell repertoires in COVID-19. Study in general: Samples of COVID-19 (acute and convalescent) were obtained from the United States, Italy and Spain.

The table came from immunoSEQ multiplex PCR; TCRdb's copy has only in-frame clones and leaves some out. The table has over 400,000 clones, roughly nine tenths seen once. Germline loops: CDR1 SGHNT, CDR2 YYREEE (reference sequence). There are 17 residues in the CDR3. V lost 4 bases and J lost 3; bases outside the gene matches: 11. Individuals drawn from approximately 26 US areas were about 18 to 100 years old. Categorization into cohorts depended on clinical history that participants reported. Each recovered donor of Cohort 3 presented with two negative PCRs, clearance, or symptom resolution. The chain has TRBV5-4 and TRBJ2-3; 10 nucleotides match TRBD1. The source is an older woman who had recovered from COVID-19. Sequencing was done on a sample of PBMCs or T cells enriched from blood (not recorded which). For the CDR3, the DNA is TGTGCCAGCAGCACCAGGGACAGGGGATGGGAGACAGATACGCAGTATTTT. Encoded protein: CASSTRDRGWETDTQYF.